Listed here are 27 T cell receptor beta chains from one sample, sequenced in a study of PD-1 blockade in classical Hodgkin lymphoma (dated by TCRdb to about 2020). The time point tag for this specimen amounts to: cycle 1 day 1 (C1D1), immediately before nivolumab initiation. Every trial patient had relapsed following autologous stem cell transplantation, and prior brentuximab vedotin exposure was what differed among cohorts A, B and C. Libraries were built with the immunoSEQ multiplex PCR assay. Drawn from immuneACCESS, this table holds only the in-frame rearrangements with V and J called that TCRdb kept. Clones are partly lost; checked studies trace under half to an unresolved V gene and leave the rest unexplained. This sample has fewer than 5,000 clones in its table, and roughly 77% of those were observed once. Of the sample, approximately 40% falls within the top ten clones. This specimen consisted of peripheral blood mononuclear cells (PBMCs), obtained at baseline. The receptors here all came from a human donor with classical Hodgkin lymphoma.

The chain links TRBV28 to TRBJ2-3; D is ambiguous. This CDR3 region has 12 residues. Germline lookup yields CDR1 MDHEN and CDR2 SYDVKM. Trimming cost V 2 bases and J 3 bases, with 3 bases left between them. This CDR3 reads CASSLLTDTQYF. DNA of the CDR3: TGTGCCAGCAGTTTACTAACAGATACGCAGTATTTT. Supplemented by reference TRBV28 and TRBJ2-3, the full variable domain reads DVKVTQSSRYLVKRTGEKVFLECVQDMDHENMFWYRQDPGLGLRLIYFSYDVKMKEKGDIPEGYSVSREKKERFSLILESASTNQTSMYLCASSLLTDTQYFGPGTRLTVL.

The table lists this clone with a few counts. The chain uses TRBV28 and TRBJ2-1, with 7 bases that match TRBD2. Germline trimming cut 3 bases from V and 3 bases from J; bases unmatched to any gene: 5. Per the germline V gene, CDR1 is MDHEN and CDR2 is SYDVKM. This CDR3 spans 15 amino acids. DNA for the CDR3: TGTGCCAGCAGTTTGGGCCAGCGGGGCTACAATGAGCAGTTCTTC. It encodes CASSLGQRGYNEQFF. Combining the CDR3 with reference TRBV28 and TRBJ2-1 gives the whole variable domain DVKVTQSSRYLVKRTGEKVFLECVQDMDHENMFWYRQDPGLGLRLIYFSYDVKMKEKGDIPEGYSVSREKKERFSLILESASTNQTSMYLCASSLGQRGYNEQFFGPGTRLTVL.

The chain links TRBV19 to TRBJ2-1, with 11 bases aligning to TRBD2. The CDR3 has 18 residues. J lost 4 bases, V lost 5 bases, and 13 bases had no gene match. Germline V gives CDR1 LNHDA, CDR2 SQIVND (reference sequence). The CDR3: CASSFWTSGWEGYNEQFF. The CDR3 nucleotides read TGTGCCAGTAGTTTCTGGACTAGCGGGTGGGAGGGGTACAATGAGCAGTTCTTC.

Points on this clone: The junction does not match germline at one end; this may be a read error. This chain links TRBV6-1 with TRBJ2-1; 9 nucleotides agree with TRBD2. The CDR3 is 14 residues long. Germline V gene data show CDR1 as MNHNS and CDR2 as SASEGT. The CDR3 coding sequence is TGCGCCATATCGGGACTAGCCCGGTACAATGAGCAGTTCTTC. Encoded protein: CAISGLARYNEQFF.

CDR3: CASSVEDRHNQPQHF. The CDR3 nucleotides read TGTGCCAGCAGTGTTGAGGACAGACACAATCAGCCCCAGCATTTT. V usage is TRBV28 and J usage is TRBJ1-5, with D possibly being TRBD1 (6 bases). CDR1 MDHEN and CDR2 SYDVKM come from the germline V gene. The ends were cut back, 5 bases at V and 3 bases at J, with 14 bases in the middle. The CDR3 runs to 15 residues.

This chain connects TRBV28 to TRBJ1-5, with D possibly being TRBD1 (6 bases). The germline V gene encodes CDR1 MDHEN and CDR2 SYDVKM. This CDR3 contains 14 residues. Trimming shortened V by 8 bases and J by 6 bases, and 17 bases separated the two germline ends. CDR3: CASGTTGYRQPQHF. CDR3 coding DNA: TGTGCCAGCGGAACTACAGGGTATCGTCAGCCCCAGCATTTT. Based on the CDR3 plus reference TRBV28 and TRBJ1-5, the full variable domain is DVKVTQSSRYLVKRTGEKVFLECVQDMDHENMFWYRQDPGLGLRLIYFSYDVKMKEKGDIPEGYSVSREKKERFSLILESASTNQTSMYLCASGTTGYRQPQHFGDGTRLSIL.

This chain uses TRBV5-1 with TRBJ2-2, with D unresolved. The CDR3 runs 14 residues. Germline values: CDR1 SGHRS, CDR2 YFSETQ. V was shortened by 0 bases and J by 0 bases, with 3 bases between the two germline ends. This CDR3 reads CASSLEPNTGELFF. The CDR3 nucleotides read TGCGCCAGCAGCTTGGAGCCGAACACCGGGGAGCTGTTTTTT.

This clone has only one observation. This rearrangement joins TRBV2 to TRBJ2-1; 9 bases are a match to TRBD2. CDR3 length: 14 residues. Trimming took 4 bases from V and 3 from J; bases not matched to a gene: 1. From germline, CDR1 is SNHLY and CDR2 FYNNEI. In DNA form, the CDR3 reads TGTGCCAGCAGTGTACTAGCGGGCTACAATGAGCAGTTCTTC. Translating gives CASSVLAGYNEQFF.

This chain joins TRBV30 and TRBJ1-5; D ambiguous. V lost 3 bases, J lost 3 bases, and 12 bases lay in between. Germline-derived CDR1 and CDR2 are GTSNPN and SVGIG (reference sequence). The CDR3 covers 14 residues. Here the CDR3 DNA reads TGTGCCTGGAGCCCCAGCGGGGACAATCAGCCCCAGCATTTT. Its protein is CAWSPSGDNQPQHF.

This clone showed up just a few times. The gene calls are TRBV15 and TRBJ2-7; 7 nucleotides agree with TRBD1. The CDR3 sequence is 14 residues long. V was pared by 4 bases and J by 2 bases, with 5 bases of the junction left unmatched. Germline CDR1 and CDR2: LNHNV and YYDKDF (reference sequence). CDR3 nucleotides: TGTGCCACCAGCACCGGGGACAGCACCTACGAGCAGTACTTC. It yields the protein CATSTGDSTYEQYF.

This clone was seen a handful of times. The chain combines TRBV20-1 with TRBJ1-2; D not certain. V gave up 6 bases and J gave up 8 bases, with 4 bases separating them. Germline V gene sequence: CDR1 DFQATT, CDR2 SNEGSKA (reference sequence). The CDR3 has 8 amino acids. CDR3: CSAQGYTF. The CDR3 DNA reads TGCAGTGCCCAGGGCTACACCTTC.

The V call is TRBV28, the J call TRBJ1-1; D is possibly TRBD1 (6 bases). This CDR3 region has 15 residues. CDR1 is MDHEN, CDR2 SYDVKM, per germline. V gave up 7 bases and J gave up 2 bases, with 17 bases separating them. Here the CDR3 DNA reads TGTGCCAGCAACCGGGGGGGGGCGACAAACACTGAAGCTTTCTTT. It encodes CASNRGGATNTEAFF.

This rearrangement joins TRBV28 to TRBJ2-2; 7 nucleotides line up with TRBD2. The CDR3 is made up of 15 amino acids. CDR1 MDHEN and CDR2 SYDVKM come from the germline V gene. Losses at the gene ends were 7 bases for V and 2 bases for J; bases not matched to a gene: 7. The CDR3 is CASTSMGLNTGELFF. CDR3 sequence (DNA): TGTGCCAGCACCTCCATGGGACTAAACACCGGGGAGCTGTTTTTT.

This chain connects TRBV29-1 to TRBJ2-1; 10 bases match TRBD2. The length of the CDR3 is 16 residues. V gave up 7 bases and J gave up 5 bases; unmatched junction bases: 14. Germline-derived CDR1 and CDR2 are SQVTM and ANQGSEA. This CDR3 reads CSAVNPLAGVDNEQFF. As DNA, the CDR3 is TGCAGCGCCGTAAACCCCCTAGCGGGGGTGGACAATGAGCAGTTCTTC.

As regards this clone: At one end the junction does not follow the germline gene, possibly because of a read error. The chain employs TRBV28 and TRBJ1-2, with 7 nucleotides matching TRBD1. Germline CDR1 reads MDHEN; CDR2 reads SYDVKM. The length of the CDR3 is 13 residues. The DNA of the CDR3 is TGTGCCAGCAGTCAAGGGACAGTTTATGCCTACACCTTC. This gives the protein CASSQGTVYAYTF.

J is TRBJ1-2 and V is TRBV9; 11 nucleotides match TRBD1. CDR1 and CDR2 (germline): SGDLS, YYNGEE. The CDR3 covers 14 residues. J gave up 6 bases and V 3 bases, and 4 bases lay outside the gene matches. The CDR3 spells CASSAGQGAHGYTF. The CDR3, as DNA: TGTGCCAGCAGCGCCGGACAGGGGGCACATGGCTACACCTTC.

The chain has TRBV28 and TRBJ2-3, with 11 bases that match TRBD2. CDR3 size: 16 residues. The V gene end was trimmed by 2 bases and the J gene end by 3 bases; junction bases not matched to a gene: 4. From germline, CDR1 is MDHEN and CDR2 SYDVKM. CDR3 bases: TGTGCCAGCAGTTTACTAGCGGGAGGTGGAACAGATACGCAGTATTTT. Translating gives CASSLLAGGGTDTQYF.

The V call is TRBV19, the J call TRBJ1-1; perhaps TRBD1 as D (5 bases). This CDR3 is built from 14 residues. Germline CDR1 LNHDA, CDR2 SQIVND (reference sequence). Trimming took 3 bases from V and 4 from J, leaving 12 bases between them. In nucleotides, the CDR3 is TGTGCCAGTAGTATTAGCCGGGGGGGCACTGAAGCTTTCTTT. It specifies CASSISRGGTEAFF.

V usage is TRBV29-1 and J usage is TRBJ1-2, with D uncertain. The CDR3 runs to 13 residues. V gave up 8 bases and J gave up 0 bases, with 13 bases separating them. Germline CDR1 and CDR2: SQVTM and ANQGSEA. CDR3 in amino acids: CSTDGETNYGYTF. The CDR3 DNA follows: TGCAGCACGGACGGCGAGACTAACTATGGCTACACCTTC.

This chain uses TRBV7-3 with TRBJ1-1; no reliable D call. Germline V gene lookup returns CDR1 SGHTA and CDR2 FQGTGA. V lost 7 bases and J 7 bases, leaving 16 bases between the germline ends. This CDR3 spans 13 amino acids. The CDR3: CASMGSVRGEAFF. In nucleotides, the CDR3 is TGTGCCAGCATGGGGTCTGTGCGTGGTGAAGCTTTCTTT.

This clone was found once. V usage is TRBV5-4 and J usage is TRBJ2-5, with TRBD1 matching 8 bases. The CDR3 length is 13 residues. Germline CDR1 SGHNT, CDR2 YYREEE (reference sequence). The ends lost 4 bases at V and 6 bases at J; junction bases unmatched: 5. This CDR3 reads CASSADRVKTQYF. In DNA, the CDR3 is TGTGCCAGCAGCGCGGACAGGGTCAAGACCCAGTACTTC.

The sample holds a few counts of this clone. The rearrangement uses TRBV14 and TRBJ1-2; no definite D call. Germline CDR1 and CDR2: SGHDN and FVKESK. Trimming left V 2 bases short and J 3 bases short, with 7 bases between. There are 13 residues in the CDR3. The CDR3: CASSQQAHYGYTF. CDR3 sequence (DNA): TGTGCCAGCAGCCAACAGGCCCACTATGGCTACACCTTC.

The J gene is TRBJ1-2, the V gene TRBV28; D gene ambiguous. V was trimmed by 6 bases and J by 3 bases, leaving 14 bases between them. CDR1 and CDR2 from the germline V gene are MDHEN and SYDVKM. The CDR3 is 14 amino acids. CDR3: CASSPWDGDYGYTF. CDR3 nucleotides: TGTGCCAGCAGCCCCTGGGATGGAGACTATGGCTACACCTTC.

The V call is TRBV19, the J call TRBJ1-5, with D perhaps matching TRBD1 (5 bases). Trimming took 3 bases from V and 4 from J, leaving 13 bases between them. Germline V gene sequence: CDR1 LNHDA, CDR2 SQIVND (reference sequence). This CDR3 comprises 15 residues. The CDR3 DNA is TGTGCCAGTAGTATGACCCGACGGGGGAATCAGCCCCAGCATTTT. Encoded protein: CASSMTRRGNQPQHF.

The CDR3 nucleotides are TGCGCCAGCAGCCAAGATTGGACAGGGGGCGGTGAGCAGTACTTC. This codes for CASSQDWTGGGEQYF. This chain connects TRBV4-3 to TRBJ2-7; 11 bases align to TRBD1. The CDR3 covers 15 residues. Trimming took 0 bases from V and 7 from J; bases not matched to a gene: 5. Per germline, CDR1 LGHNA and CDR2 YSLEER.

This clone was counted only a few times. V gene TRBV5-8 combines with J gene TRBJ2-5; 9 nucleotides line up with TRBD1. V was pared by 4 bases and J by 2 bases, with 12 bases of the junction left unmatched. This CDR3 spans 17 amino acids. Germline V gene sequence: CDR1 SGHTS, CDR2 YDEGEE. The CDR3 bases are TGTGCCAGCAGCACGAAGTGGGACAGGGATGTACAAGAGACCCAGTACTTC. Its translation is CASSTKWDRDVQETQYF.

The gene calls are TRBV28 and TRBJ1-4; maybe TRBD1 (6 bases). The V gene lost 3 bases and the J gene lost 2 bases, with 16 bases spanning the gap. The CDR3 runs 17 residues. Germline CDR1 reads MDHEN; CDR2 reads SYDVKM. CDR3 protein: CASSFSLGQDTNEKLFF. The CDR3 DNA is TGTGCCAGCAGTTTCTCTTTGGGACAAGATACTAATGAAAAACTGTTTTTT.